This passage covers 7 T cell receptor beta chains from one sample sequenced in a study of blood T cell repertoires in COVID-19. The protocol was immunoSEQ multiplex PCR, while the TCRdb copy is restricted to in-frame clones and leaves out a portion. This sample has 150,000 or so clones, with around 90% found just once. Sample: PBMCs or T cells enriched from blood (not recorded which). Source of these receptors: a woman in her 40s who had been exposed to COVID-19.

The chain recombines TRBV19 with TRBJ2-1, with 14 positions matching TRBD2. Germline CDR1 is LNHDA and CDR2 is SQIVND (reference sequence). Trimming cost V 3 bases and J 8 bases; bases outside gene matches: 6. The CDR3 totals 16 residues. CDR3 protein: CASSIPTSGRAHEQFF. The CDR3, as DNA: TGTGCCAGTAGTATCCCGACTAGCGGGAGGGCACATGAGCAGTTCTTC.

This chain links TRBV27 with TRBJ1-2; a possible D gene is TRBD1 (6 bases). Trimming stripped 5 bases from V and 0 bases from J, with 13 bases between. Germline loops: CDR1 MNHEY, CDR2 SMNVEV (reference sequence). The CDR3 sequence is 15 residues long. The CDR3 DNA reads TGTGCCAGCAGTCCCGGGACATCTTCTAACTATGGCTACACCTTC. Amino acid sequence: CASSPGTSSNYGYTF.

The V and J genes are TRBV12-3 or TRBV12-4 and TRBJ1-3, with unresolved D. The germline V and J ends were trimmed by 6 bases and 4 bases, with 10 bases remaining between them. This CDR3 spans 13 amino acids. The CDR3 DNA is TGTGCCAGCAGGAGGGTAGCAGGAAACACCATATATTTT. Protein sequence: CASRRVAGNTIYF.

V is TRBV5-4 and J is TRBJ2-2; perhaps TRBD2 as D (5 bases). The CDR3 covers 14 residues. The V and J ends lost 4 bases and 6 bases respectively, with 13 bases between them. The germline V gene has CDR1 SGHNT and CDR2 YYREEE (reference sequence). The CDR3 reads CASSPGRRAGELFF. CDR3 nucleotide sequence: TGTGCCAGCAGCCCGGGAAGGCGGGCCGGGGAGCTGTTTTTT. The whole variable domain, remainder taken from reference TRBV5-4 and TRBJ2-2, is ETGVTQSPTHLIKTRGQQVTLRCSSQSGHNTVSWYQQALGQGPQFIFQYYREEENGRGNFPPRFSGLQFPNYSSELNVNALELDDSALYLCASSPGRRAGELFFGEGSRLTVL.

The rearrangement joins TRBV10-2 to TRBJ1-2, with unresolved D. This CDR3 comprises 13 residues. Germline CDR1 reads WSHSY; CDR2 reads SAAADI. V was pared by 6 bases and J by 0 bases, with 8 bases between. DNA for the CDR3: TGCGCCAGCAGAGACGGGGCTAACTATGGCTACACCTTC. Translating gives CASRDGANYGYTF.

The chain combines TRBV5-4 with TRBJ1-6; D may be TRBD1 (6 bases). This CDR3 contains 17 residues. V was pared by 2 bases and J by 7 bases, with 19 bases between. The V gene's germline CDR1 is SGHNT and CDR2 YYREEE (reference sequence). CDR3 sequence: CASSLPRDTRGNSPLHF. Written as DNA, the CDR3 is TGTGCCAGCAGCTTACCGAGGGACACCCGAGGCAATTCACCCCTCCACTTT.

This clone was detected only once. This rearrangement joins TRBV9 to TRBJ1-1; D remains ambiguous. Germline CDR1 SGDLS, CDR2 YYNGEE. The V end was cut by 6 bases, the J end by 0 bases, with 9 bases between. The length of the CDR3 is 13 residues. The CDR3 bases are TGTGCCAGCACCGGGATCATGAACACTGAAGCTTTCTTT. Encoded protein: CASTGIMNTEAFF.